The 20 T cell receptor beta chains below all came from one sample that was sequenced in a study of blood T cell repertoires in COVID-19. Generated by immunoSEQ multiplex PCR, the TCRdb table keeps only in-frame clones and is missing some. The sample holds 200,000 to 250,000 clones; 88% are singletons and the top ten take around 3.7%. The sequenced sample consisted of PBMCs or T cells enriched from blood (not recorded which). The receptor set was obtained from a woman aged 30 to 39 who had been exposed to COVID-19.

The rearrangement uses TRBV6-1 and TRBJ1-4; D is undetermined. Germline V gives CDR1 MNHNS, CDR2 SASEGT. V gave up 2 bases and J gave up 1 base, with 8 bases separating them. CDR3 size: 15 residues. In DNA, the CDR3 is TGTGCCAGCAGTGAAATTTACGGAACTAATGAAAAACTGTTTTTT. It encodes CASSEIYGTNEKLFF.

The chain is built from TRBV30 and TRBJ2-2; 8 positions match TRBD1. Germline CDR1 GTSNPN, CDR2 SVGIG (reference sequence). This CDR3 region has 13 residues. With V trimmed by 4 bases and J by 6 bases, 4 bases remained unmatched. CDR3 bases: TGTGCCTGGACGGACAGGGAAGCCGGGGAGCTGTTTTTT. Translation gives CAWTDREAGELFF.

This clone was counted between two and nine times. This rearrangement joins TRBV30 to TRBJ1-2; D not certain. The CDR3 covers 13 residues. Germline V gene lookup returns CDR1 GTSNPN and CDR2 SVGIG (reference sequence). V was cut by 4 bases and J by 6 bases, with 15 bases left in between. The CDR3 loop reads CAWIRGTWNGYTF. The DNA for the CDR3 is TGTGCCTGGATCCGGGGTACTTGGAATGGCTACACCTTC.

This sequence joins TRBV5-1 and TRBJ2-7, with 7 bases aligning to TRBD1. The germline V gene has CDR1 SGHRS and CDR2 YFSETQ. This CDR3 has 13 amino acids. Losses at the gene ends were 4 bases for V and 6 bases for J; bases not matched to a gene: 7. The CDR3 region is CASSRGLSGEQYF. CDR3 coding DNA: TGCGCCAGCAGCAGGGGGCTTTCGGGCGAGCAGTACTTC. The variable domain in full, completed from reference TRBV5-1 and TRBJ2-7, reads KAGVTQTPRYLIKTRGQQVTLSCSPISGHRSVSWYQQTPGQGLQFLFEYFSETQRNKGNFPGRFSGRQFSNSRSEMNVSTLELGDSALYLCASSRGLSGEQYFGPGTRLTVT.

J is TRBJ1-1 and V is TRBV10-3; D possibly corresponds to TRBD1 (5 bases). Trimming stripped 3 bases from V and 1 base from J, with 9 bases between. The V gene's germline CDR1 is ENHRY and CDR2 SYGVKD. The CDR3 has 14 amino acids. The CDR3 DNA follows: TGTGCCATCAGTGATTGGGGCCGGAACACTGAAGCTTTCTTT. Amino acids: CAISDWGRNTEAFF.

This clone was found once. The chain links TRBV3-1 (or the pseudogene TRBV3-2) to TRBJ1-2; 10 bases map to TRBD1. The CDR3 covers 16 residues. Germline CDR1 is LGHDT and CDR2 is YNNKEL (reference sequence). V was pared by 0 bases and J by 6 bases, with 7 bases of the junction left unmatched. CDR3 residues: CASSQDRGDRGDGYTF. The CDR3 DNA sequence: TGTGCCAGCAGCCAAGATAGGGGGGACAGGGGTGATGGCTACACCTTC.

This chain links TRBV5-1 with TRBJ2-7, with 9 positions matching TRBD2. The CDR3 contains 18 residues. V was clipped by 0 bases and J by 5 bases; unmatched bases: 15. The germline V gene has CDR1 SGHRS and CDR2 YFSETQ. The CDR3 DNA reads as TGCGCCAGCAGCTTGGTTTCTCGGGGGACTAGCTATTACGACGAGCAGTACTTC. Its translation is CASSLVSRGTSYYDEQYF. Based on the CDR3 plus reference TRBV5-1 and TRBJ2-7, the full variable domain is KAGVTQTPRYLIKTRGQQVTLSCSPISGHRSVSWYQQTPGQGLQFLFEYFSETQRNKGNFPGRFSGRQFSNSRSEMNVSTLELGDSALYLCASSLVSRGTSYYDEQYFGPGTRLTVT.

The chain couples TRBV5-6 to TRBJ1-2; D is possibly TRBD1 (5 bases). The CDR3 runs to 15 residues. Germline CDR1 is SGHDT and CDR2 is YYEEEE. The V end was cut by 6 bases, the J end by 8 bases, with 23 bases between. In nucleotides, the CDR3 is TGTGCCAGCACCCAAGCACGCAGGGTTTGGTACGGCTACACCTTC. Encoded protein: CASTQARRVWYGYTF. Using reference TRBV5-6 and TRBJ1-2 for the parts outside the CDR3, the full variable domain is DAGVTQSPTHLIKTRGQQVTLRCSPKSGHDTVSWYQQALGQGPQFIFQYYEEEERQRGNFPDRFSGHQFPNYSSELNVNALLLGDSALYLCASTQARRVWYGYTFGSGTRLTVV.

The genes are TRBV7-9 and TRBJ2-1; 12 nucleotides align to TRBD2. The CDR3 has 16 amino acids. Germline trimming cut 4 bases from V and 10 bases from J; bases unmatched to any gene: 11. Germline loops: CDR1 SEHNR, CDR2 FQNEAQ (reference sequence). CDR3: CASSSSTSGRFDEQFF. CDR3 bases: TGTGCCAGCAGCTCCTCGACTAGCGGGAGATTTGACGAGCAGTTCTTC.

The chain's CDR3 is CASSPGTSASYNEQFF. The CDR3 coding sequence is TGTGCCAGCAGCCCCGGGACTAGCGCTTCCTACAATGAGCAGTTCTTC. This chain links TRBV7-9 with TRBJ2-1, with TRBD2 identical over 10 bases. Unmatched junction bases numbered 5, after V lost 5 bases and J lost 1 base. The CDR3 covers 16 residues. Germline V CDR1 and CDR2: SEHNR, FQNEAQ (reference sequence).

This sequence joins TRBV6-5 and TRBJ1-2; 8 nucleotides line up with TRBD1. This CDR3 spans 14 amino acids. The ends lost 6 bases at V and 6 bases at J; junction bases unmatched: 9. Germline values: CDR1 MNHEY, CDR2 SVGAGI. The CDR3 DNA reads TGTGCCAGCAGGAATCCAGGGGGCGACGATGGCTACACCTTC. It translates to CASRNPGGDDGYTF.

The J gene is TRBJ2-1, the V gene TRBV6-5, with TRBD2 matching over 8 bases. V was pared by 6 bases and J by 3 bases, with 7 bases of the junction left unmatched. Germline V gene data show CDR1 as MNHEY and CDR2 as SVGAGI. This CDR3 has 15 amino acids. The CDR3, as DNA: TGTGCCAGCAGCCGCGGACTAGCAGGCTACAATGAGCAGTTCTTC. Amino acid sequence: CASSRGLAGYNEQFF.

V gene TRBV11-3 combines with J gene TRBJ2-1; TRBD1 matches at 9 bases. V lost 5 bases and J lost 8; bases outside the gene matches: 16. The CDR3 extends over 17 amino acids. CDR1 and CDR2 (germline): SGHNT, YENEEA. DNA for the CDR3: TGTGCCAGCAGCCCGGGACAGGGAACGGATTTGATCCATGAGCAGTTCTTC. This gives the protein CASSPGQGTDLIHEQFF.

This chain connects TRBV9 to TRBJ1-1, with a possible D match to TRBD1 (6 bases). Germline-derived CDR1 and CDR2 are SGDLS and YYNGEE. CDR3 length equals 14 residues. V shed 0 bases and J shed 4 bases, with 10 bases lying between them. The chain's CDR3 is CASSVEGVTTEAFF. The CDR3 nucleotides are TGTGCCAGCAGCGTAGAGGGGGTGACCACTGAAGCTTTCTTT.

V gene TRBV5-1 combines with J gene TRBJ2-5, with 7 bases aligning to TRBD1. Losses at the gene ends were 2 bases for V and 4 bases for J; bases not matched to a gene: 8. The germline V gene has CDR1 SGHRS and CDR2 YFSETQ. The length of the CDR3 is 15 residues. The CDR3 protein is CASSLFTGVGETQYF. The CDR3 DNA follows: TGCGCCAGCAGCTTATTTACAGGGGTTGGAGAGACCCAGTACTTC.

This clone showed up just once. The chain uses TRBV9 and TRBJ1-1; weak D call: TRBD1 (5 bases). The CDR3 spans 15 residues. The germline CDR1 and CDR2 sequences are SGDLS and YYNGEE. V was pared by 0 bases and J by 3 bases, with 12 bases between. The CDR3 loop is CASSVEGLGYTEAFF. Here the CDR3 DNA reads TGTGCCAGCAGCGTAGAGGGGCTGGGGTACACTGAAGCTTTCTTT. Variable domain in full (rest from reference TRBV9 and TRBJ1-1): DSGVTQTPKHLITATGQRVTLRCSPRSGDLSVYWYQQSLDQGLQFLIQYYNGEERAKGNILERFSAQQFPDLHSELNLSSLELGDSALYFCASSVEGLGYTEAFFGQGTRLTVV.

The V call is TRBV18, the J call TRBJ2-3; 12 bases match TRBD1. CDR3 length equals 15 residues. Losses at the gene ends were 6 bases for V and 8 bases for J; bases not matched to a gene: 9. Germline CDR1 reads KGHSH; CDR2 reads LQKENI. For the CDR3, the DNA is TGTGCCAGCTCGTCCCGGGACAGGGGGCTAAGTACGCAGTATTTT. Translation gives CASSSRDRGLSTQYF.

The V and J genes are TRBV16 and TRBJ2-5, with TRBD2 as a possible D gene (5 bases). Germline-derived CDR1 and CDR2 are KGHSY and FQNENV. The V and J ends lost 1 base and 5 bases respectively, with 11 bases between them. The CDR3 runs to 14 residues. CDR3 amino acids: CASSQLAGGETQYF. In DNA form, the CDR3 reads TGTGCCAGCAGCCAATTAGCAGGCGGGGAGACCCAGTACTTC.

The chain uses TRBV5-4 and TRBJ2-1; TRBD1 might be the D (6 bases). Per the germline V gene, CDR1 is SGHNT and CDR2 is YYREEE (reference sequence). The CDR3 sequence is 15 residues long. V lost 4 bases to trimming and J lost 2 bases, with 13 bases between them. This CDR3 is CASSLLGGPYNEQFF. The CDR3 DNA follows: TGTGCCAGCAGCCTGCTAGGGGGTCCCTACAATGAGCAGTTCTTC.

The V call is TRBV2, the J call TRBJ1-6, with D unclear. Germline V lookup: CDR1 SNHLY, CDR2 FYNNEI. The CDR3 runs 13 residues. V lost 6 bases to trimming and J lost 8 bases, with 11 bases between them. CDR3 protein: CASRITGDSPLHF. The CDR3 bases are TGTGCCAGCAGGATAACCGGAGATTCACCCCTCCACTTT.